Each of the 5 T cell receptor beta chains below was sequenced from the same sample in a study of tumor and adjacent non-tumor tissue in lung cancer. This sample's RNA came from whole unsorted tissue. TCRbeta libraries were built with three rounds of nested PCR, modified from ARM-PCR. TCRdb reanalysed the multiplex PCR reads using MiXCR and keeps one entry per CDR3 protein. The sample holds roughly 81,000 distinct CDR3 sequences, around three fifths seen once. The sequenced sample consisted of lung tumor tissue. Source of these receptors: a man in his 70s with non-small cell lung cancer.

Of note for this clonotype: A much more abundant neighbour one base away suggests this may be a read error. Likely a read error: the CDR3 ends without its conserved phenylalanine or tryptophan. Because the CDR3's place on the DNA is in doubt, the DNA is left out and the CDR3 is given as listed by TCRdb. The chain joins TRBV29-1 to TRBJ1-1. The CDR3 comprises 10 residues, both ends counted. Germline CDR1 reads SQVTM; CDR2 reads ANQGSEA. The CDR3 sequence is CIVEGPLVFL.

This clonotype was seen many times. The chain carries TRBV29-1 and TRBJ2-7; no firm D call. Germline V gene lookup returns CDR1 SQVTM and CDR2 ANQGSEA. The V end lost 2 bases, the J end lost 7 bases, and 12 bases lay between the germline ends. The CDR3 is 12 amino acids. CDR3 protein: CSVERTRGEQYF. Here the CDR3 DNA reads TGCAGCGTTGAAAGGACCCGCGGAGAGCAGTACTTC.

This clonotype is a singleton in its sample. Its ends do not fully match the called genes, so a read error is possible. The genes are TRBV11-2 and TRBJ2-5; the D gene is possibly TRBD1 (6 bases). CDR3 length: 15 residues. The V gene's germline CDR1 is SGHAT and CDR2 FQNNGV. The CDR3 protein is CASSWTRTDQETQQF. CDR3 in DNA: TGTGCCAGCAGCTGGACCAGGACAGACCAAGAGACCCAGCAATTC.

On this clonotype: A junction end diverges from the germline sequence, so it may reflect a read error. The gene calls are TRBV29-1 and TRBJ2-1, with TRBD2 identical over 11 bases. The germline gives CDR1 SQVTM, CDR2 ANQGSEA. This CDR3 is 16 amino acids long. DNA of the CDR3: TGCAGCGCCGGGCTAGCGGGGGGTTTCTCCTACATTGAGCAGTTCTTC. Amino acid sequence: CSAGLAGGFSYIEQFF.

This clonotype was seen just once. The final CDR3 position lacks the conserved phenylalanine or tryptophan, pointing to a likely read error. The chain joins TRBV11-3 to TRBJ2-3, with TRBD1 matching over 7 bases. V shed 7 bases, J shed 2 bases, and the junction held 12 bases outside the gene matches. The CDR3 runs to 16 residues. Germline CDR1 reads SGHNT; CDR2 reads YENEEA. As DNA, the CDR3 is TGTGCCAGCAACCCGGGACAGACAAAATACACAGATACGCAGTATTCT. Its translation: CASNPGQTKYTDTQYS.